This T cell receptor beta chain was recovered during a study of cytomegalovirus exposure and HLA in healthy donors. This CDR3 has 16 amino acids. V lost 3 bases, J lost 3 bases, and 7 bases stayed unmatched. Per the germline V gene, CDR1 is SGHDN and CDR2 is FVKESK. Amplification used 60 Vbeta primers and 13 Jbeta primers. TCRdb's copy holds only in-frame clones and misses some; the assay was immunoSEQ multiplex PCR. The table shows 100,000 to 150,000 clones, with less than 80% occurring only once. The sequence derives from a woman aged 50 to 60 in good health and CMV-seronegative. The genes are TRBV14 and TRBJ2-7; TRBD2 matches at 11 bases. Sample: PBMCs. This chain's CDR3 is CASSQLLAGVSYEQYF. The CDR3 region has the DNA TGTGCCAGCAGCCAGCTACTAGCGGGAGTTAGCTACGAGCAGTACTTC. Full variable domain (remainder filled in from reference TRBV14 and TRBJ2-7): EAGVTQFPSHSVIEKGQTVTLRCDPISGHDNLYWYRRVMGKEIKFLLHFVKESKQDESGMPNNRFLAERTGGTYSTLKVQPAELEDSGVYFCASSQLLAGVSYEQYFGPGTRLTVT.